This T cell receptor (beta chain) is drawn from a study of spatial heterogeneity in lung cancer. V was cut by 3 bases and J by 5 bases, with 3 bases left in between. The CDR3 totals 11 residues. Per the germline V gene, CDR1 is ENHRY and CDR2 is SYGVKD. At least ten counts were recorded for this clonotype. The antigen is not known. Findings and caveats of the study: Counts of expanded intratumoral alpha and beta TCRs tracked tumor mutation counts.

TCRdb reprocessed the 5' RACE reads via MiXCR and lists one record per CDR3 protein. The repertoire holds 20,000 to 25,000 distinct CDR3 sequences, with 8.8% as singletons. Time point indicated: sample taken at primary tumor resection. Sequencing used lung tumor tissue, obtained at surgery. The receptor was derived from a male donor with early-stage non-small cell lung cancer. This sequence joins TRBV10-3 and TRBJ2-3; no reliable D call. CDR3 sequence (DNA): TGTGCCATCAGTGATGGAGATACGCAGTATTTT. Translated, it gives CAISDGDTQYF.